This T cell receptor (beta chain) was documented in a study of T cells in tuberculosis. Study-wide context: T cells were selected with CD1B tetramers loaded with glucose monomycolate.

Chain pairing is unknown; alpha and beta were sequenced separately. Clones were read by immunoSEQ multiplex PCR, and TCRdb kept only the in-frame ones, dropping some. This table has approximately 59,000 clones, roughly 88% appearing once. CDR1 is SGHRS, CDR2 YFSETQ, per germline. The CDR3 sequence is 13 residues long. V was cut by 5 bases and J by 1 base, with 9 bases left in between. Sorting used thawed, overnight-rested PBMC stained with anti-CD3, a viability dye and GMM-loaded CD1B tetramer. The CD1B tetramers carried C32 glucose monomycolate purified from Rhodococcus equi. CD14-expressing monocytes were removed from PBMC before cryopreservation and sorting. From each donor, some 90,000 tetramer-negative cells were sorted.

V and J are TRBV5-1 and TRBJ1-1; D is uncertain. The receptor comes from an adult woman with latent tuberculosis. The sequencing sample was made of CD1b-GMM tetramer-negative cells sorted from PBMCs. As DNA, the CDR3 is TGCGCCAGCAGTCTAGGCGGGAACACTGAAGCTTTCTTT. Protein: CASSLGGNTEAFF.